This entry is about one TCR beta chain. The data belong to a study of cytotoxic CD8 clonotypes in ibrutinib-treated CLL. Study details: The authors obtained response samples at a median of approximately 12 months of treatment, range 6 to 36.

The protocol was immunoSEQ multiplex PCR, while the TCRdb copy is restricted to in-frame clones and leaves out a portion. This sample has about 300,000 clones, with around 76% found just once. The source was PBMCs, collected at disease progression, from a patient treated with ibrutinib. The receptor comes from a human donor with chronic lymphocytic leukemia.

The DNA of the CDR3 is TGTGCCAGCAGTGACCGCGGGGGACTAGATCGTCGGAACGAGCAGTACTTC. Residues: CASSDRGGLDRRNEQYF. The chain couples TRBV6-4 to TRBJ2-7; TRBD2 matches 8 bases. There are 17 residues in the CDR3. Losses at the gene ends were 2 bases for V and 5 bases for J; bases not matched to a gene: 14. Germline assignment: CDR1 MRHNA and CDR2 SNTAGT.